The 10 T cell receptor beta chains below all came from one sample that was sequenced in a study of cytomegalovirus exposure and HLA in healthy donors. Assay used: immunoSEQ multiplex PCR; TCRdb lists only in-frame clones, some missing. Of under 65,000 clones listed, over 85% are singletons. Sequencing was carried out using PBMCs. All receptors come from a woman aged 18-29 years in good health and CMV-seropositive.

V is TRBV19 and J is TRBJ1-5; no definite D call. The V end was cut by 6 bases, the J end by 7 bases, with 22 bases between. Germline assignment: CDR1 LNHDA and CDR2 SQIVND (reference sequence). The CDR3 consists of 16 residues. CDR3 DNA: TGTGCCAGTAGCAATCGTTTCCGGGTTCACACACAGCCCCAGCATTTT. It specifies CASSNRFRVHTQPQHF.

The V call is TRBV7-9, the J call TRBJ1-1; 8 bases are a match to TRBD1. CDR3 size: 15 residues. Germline lookup yields CDR1 SEHNR and CDR2 FQNEAQ (reference sequence). J gave up 3 bases and V 4 bases, and 7 bases lay outside the gene matches. This CDR3 is CASSSLDRGHTEAFF. DNA for the CDR3: TGTGCCAGCAGCTCCCTAGACAGGGGCCACACTGAAGCTTTCTTT.

V and J are TRBV19 and TRBJ2-5, with 14 bases identical to TRBD2. The CDR3 sequence is 17 residues long. V gave up 4 bases and J gave up 7 bases; unmatched junction bases: 11. The V gene's germline CDR1 is LNHDA and CDR2 SQIVND (reference sequence). The CDR3 reads CASSTSGGLAGERTQYF. In nucleotides, the CDR3 is TGTGCCAGTAGTACCTCGGGGGGACTAGCGGGAGAGAGGACCCAGTACTTC.

This chain uses TRBV4-3 with TRBJ2-3; D possibly corresponds to TRBD2 (6 bases). V lost 1 base, J lost 8 bases, and 7 bases lay in between. The CDR3 consists of 12 residues. From germline, CDR1 is LGHNA and CDR2 YSLEER. The CDR3 DNA sequence: TGCGCCAGCAGCCAAGGGAGGGGTACGCAGTATTTT. It translates to CASSQGRGTQYF.

The V gene is TRBV25-1, the J gene TRBJ2-1; a weak D match, TRBD1 (7 bases). This CDR3 contains 15 residues. The V gene lost 6 bases and the J gene lost 3 bases, with 15 bases spanning the gap. Germline V gene sequence: CDR1 MGHDK, CDR2 SYGVNS. The CDR3: CASSLTQGGYNEQFF. The DNA of the CDR3 is TGTGCCAGCAGCCTCACTCAGGGGGGCTACAATGAGCAGTTCTTC.

The J gene is TRBJ1-2, the V gene TRBV5-1; no clear D. CDR1 is SGHRS, CDR2 YFSETQ, per germline. The CDR3 contains 15 residues. Trimming took 0 bases from V and 6 from J, leaving 15 bases between them. Here the CDR3 DNA reads TGCGCCAGCAGCTTGGGTACTTCGGTAGTCGATGGCTACACCTTC. It translates to CASSLGTSVVDGYTF.

The gene calls are TRBV28 and TRBJ2-2; D is uncertain. The V and J ends lost 7 bases and 2 bases respectively, with 11 bases between them. The CDR3 length is 14 residues. Germline loops: CDR1 MDHEN, CDR2 SYDVKM. As DNA, the CDR3 is TGTGCCAGCATAGACATAGTCAACACCGGGGAGCTGTTTTTT. Protein: CASIDIVNTGELFF.

The chain's CDR3 is CASSLEGDTNPYNEQFF. Here the CDR3 DNA reads TGTGCCAGCAGCTTAGAAGGTGACACGAACCCCTACAATGAGCAGTTCTTC. The chain has TRBV7-2 and TRBJ2-1; no clear D. Trimming stripped 1 base from V and 2 bases from J, with 15 bases between. The CDR3 runs 17 residues. Germline CDR1 and CDR2: SGHTA and FQGNSA.

This clone was counted only a few times. CDR3 protein: CASSQEWDSGGTDTQYF. The CDR3 bases are TGCGCCAGCAGCCAAGAATGGGACTCTGGGGGGACAGATACGCAGTATTTT. This chain links TRBV4-1 with TRBJ2-3; tentatively, D is TRBD2 (6 bases). The CDR3 length is 17 residues. With 0 bases removed from V and 3 bases from J, the gap between germline ends came to 16 bases. Germline CDR1 reads MGHRA; CDR2 reads YSYEKL.

This sequence joins TRBV4-1 and TRBJ2-7; D might be TRBD2 (6 bases). The CDR3 spans 15 residues. The V gene lost 4 bases and the J gene lost 0 bases, with 13 bases spanning the gap. CDR1 is MGHRA, CDR2 YSYEKL, per germline. The CDR3 loop is CASSRRDGDSYEQYF. The CDR3 nucleotides are TGCGCCAGCAGCCGGCGGGACGGAGACTCCTACGAGCAGTACTTC.